This T cell receptor beta chain was obtained from a study of STAT5B mutations in CD4+ large granular lymphocyte leukemia. Findings of the study overall: TRBV06-family usage was enriched in top patient clones (8/27) versus controls (2/35).

This clone was recorded a few times. Antigen unknown. The V and J ends lost 6 bases and 2 bases respectively, with 7 bases between them. The CDR3 contains 12 residues. CDR1 and CDR2 (germline): MNHEY, SMNVEV (reference sequence). Profiling relied on immunoSEQ multiplex PCR, and the TCRdb table lists in-frame clones only, not all of them. The sample contains fewer than 9,000 clones, 76% of which appear only once. This sequence was found in a woman aged 60-70 years with CD4+ T-cell large granular lymphocyte leukemia. The sample was PBMCs. The chain carries TRBV27 and TRBJ1-1, with D unresolved. CDR3 protein: CASRSLNTEAFF. CDR3 in DNA: TGTGCCAGCAGATCACTTAACACTGAAGCTTTCTTT.